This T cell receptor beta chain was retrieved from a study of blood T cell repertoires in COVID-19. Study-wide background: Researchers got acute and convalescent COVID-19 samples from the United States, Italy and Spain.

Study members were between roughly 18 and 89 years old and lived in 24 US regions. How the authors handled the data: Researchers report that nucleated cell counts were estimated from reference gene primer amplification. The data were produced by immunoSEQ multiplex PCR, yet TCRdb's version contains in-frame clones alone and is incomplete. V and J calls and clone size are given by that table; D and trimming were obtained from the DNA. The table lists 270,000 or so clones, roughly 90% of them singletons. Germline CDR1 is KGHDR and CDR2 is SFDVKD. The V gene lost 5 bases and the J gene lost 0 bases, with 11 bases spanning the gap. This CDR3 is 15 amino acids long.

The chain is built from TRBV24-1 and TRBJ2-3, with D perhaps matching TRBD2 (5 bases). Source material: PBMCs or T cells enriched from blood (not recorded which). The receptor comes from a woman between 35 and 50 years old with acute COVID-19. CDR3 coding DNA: TGTGCCACCAGTGCCGGACGCGGGAGCACAGATACGCAGTATTTT. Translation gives CATSAGRGSTDTQYF.